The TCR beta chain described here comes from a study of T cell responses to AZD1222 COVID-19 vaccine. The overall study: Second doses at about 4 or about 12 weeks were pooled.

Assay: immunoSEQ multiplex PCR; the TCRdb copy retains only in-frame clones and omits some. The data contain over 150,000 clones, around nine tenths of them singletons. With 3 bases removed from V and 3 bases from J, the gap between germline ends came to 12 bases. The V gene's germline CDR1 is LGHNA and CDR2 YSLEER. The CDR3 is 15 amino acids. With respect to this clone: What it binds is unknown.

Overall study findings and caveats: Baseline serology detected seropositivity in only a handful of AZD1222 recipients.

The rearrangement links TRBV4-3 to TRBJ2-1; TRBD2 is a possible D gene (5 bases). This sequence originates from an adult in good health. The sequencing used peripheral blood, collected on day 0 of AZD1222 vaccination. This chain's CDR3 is CASSQGRSGYNEQFF. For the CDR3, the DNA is TGCGCCAGCAGCCAGGGGAGATCCGGCTACAATGAGCAGTTCTTC.